This T cell receptor (beta chain) is drawn from a study of regulatory T cells in long-lasting Graves disease. Turning to the study itself: Antithyroid drug intake by newly diagnosed Graves' patients had lasted under 3 months. Study conclusions and caveats: There was favoring of TRBV28, TRBJ1-2 and TRBJ2-5 in persistent disease.

Time point denoted: newly diagnosed GD, antithyroid drugs for less than 3 months. Preparation of the TCR library used RNA extracted from PBMCs. Through Arm-PCR of CDR3 regions and iRepertoire HTBI primers, TCR beta libraries were built. Each CDR3 protein gets one entry after TCRdb re-called the multiplex PCR reads with MiXCR. Of about 530,000 distinct CDR3 sequences listed, 15% to 20% are singletons. This clonotype was counted many times. The antigen is undetermined. Germline V gene data show CDR1 as KGHSH and CDR2 as LQKENI. The V and J ends lost 2 bases and 1 base respectively, with 5 bases between them. This CDR3 has 13 amino acids. The same data also contributed to another study, on T cells in Graves' hyperthyroidism and ophthalmopathy. In that study: Patients counted as stable if ophthalmopathy did not develop within 18 months. The primer set for the first-round RT-PCR of the TCR CDR3 was HTBI.

The starting material was peripheral blood mononuclear cells (PBMCs), obtained at new diagnosis, from a patient treated with antithyroid drugs. This clonotype was obtained from a middle-aged woman with Graves disease. The chain employs TRBV18 and TRBJ1-1; D gene ambiguous. CDR3 amino acids: CASSPLANTEAFF. CDR3 nucleotide sequence: TGTGCCAGCTCACCATTGGCGAACACTGAAGCTTTCTTT. The complete variable domain, with remaining parts taken from reference TRBV18 and TRBJ1-1, reads NAGVMQNPRHLVRRRGQEARLRCSPMKGHSHVYWYRQLPEEGLKFMVYLQKENIIDESGMPKERFSAEFPKEGPSILRIQQVVRGDSAAYFCASSPLANTEAFFGQGTRLTVV.